The rows below give T cell receptor beta chains drawn from one sample of a study of shared clonotypes between healthy human individuals. Assay used: immunoSEQ multiplex PCR; TCRdb lists only in-frame clones, some missing. The sample holds roughly 400,000 clones, 96% seen once. The sample comprised memory CD8+ T cells sorted from blood. Receptor source: a man aged 25-40 years in good health. CDR3s include the opening cysteine and the closing phenylalanine or tryptophan. The order of the fields is D gene, V gene, clone size, J gene, CDR3 DNA, CDR3 protein. A D gene is named only where the DNA matches it firmly. Only part of the rows carry a size: once, few, many, or a class if the clone is expanded.

>-|TRBV7-2|-|TRBJ2-1
TGTGCCAGCAGCTTCGACCACAATGAGCAGTTCTTC
CASSFDHNEQFF
>-|TRBV20-1|-|TRBJ2-5
TGCAGTGCCAGACTCCAAGAGACCCAGTACTTC
CSARLQETQYF
>-|TRBV2|-|TRBJ1-2
TGTGCCAGCAGTGTAGAAGGCTATGGCTACACCTTC
CASSVEGYGYTF
>-|TRBV10-3|once|TRBJ2-2
TGTGCCATCAGTGAGTCGAATCTATTCCCTCCGAACACCGGGGAGCTGTTTTTT
CAISESNLFPPNTGELFF
>TRBD2|TRBV10-3|-|TRBJ2-7
TGTGCCATCAGCCCTAGACTAGCGGGAGTAGAAGAGCAGTACTTC
CAISPRLAGVEEQYF
>TRBD2|TRBV7-2|-|TRBJ2-3
TGTGCCAGCAGCACCCAAAAGACTAGCGGGAGGGCAACGGATACGCAGTATTTT
CASSTQKTSGRATDTQYF
>TRBD2|TRBV5-6|-|TRBJ2-6
TGTGCCAGCAGCTTCCTCGCGGGAGGCTTCGGGGCCAACGTCCTGACTTTC
CASSFLAGGFGANVLTF
>-|TRBV18|-|TRBJ2-5
TGTGCCAGCCCTCAAACGGAGACCCAGTACTTC
CASPQTETQYF
>TRBD2|TRBV12-5|once|TRBJ2-1
TGTGCTAGTGGTTTGGTTAGTAAGCGGGAGGAGGGGGTGGTGCGCAATGAGCAGTTCTTC
CASGLVSKREEGVVRNEQFF
>TRBD1|TRBV4-1|-|TRBJ1-5
TGCGCCAGCAGCCAAATTGGGACAGGCAATCAGCCCCAGCATTTT
CASSQIGTGNQPQHF
>TRBD2|TRBV7-9|-|TRBJ2-5
TGTGCCATCGATGGGGAGGCTAGCGGAAAAGAGACCCAGTACTTC
CAIDGEASGKETQYF
>-|TRBV6-6|-|TRBJ2-6
TGTGCCAGCAGCGTCTCTGGGGCCAACGTCCTGACTTTC
CASSVSGANVLTF
>TRBD1|TRBV19|once|TRBJ2-1
TGTGCCAGTAGCCGTACCGGGACAGGGGCTTTGAATGAGCAGTTCTTC
CASSRTGTGALNEQFF
>-|TRBV6-5|once|TRBJ2-2
TGTGCCAGCAGGGGCGGGGAGCTGTTTTTT
CASRGGELFF
>TRBD2|TRBV15|-|TRBJ2-5
TGTGCCACCAGCACGGGGGGAGGGAAGACCCAGTACTTC
CATSTGGGKTQYF
>-|TRBV18|-|TRBJ1-5
TGTGCCAGCTCACCAGGGAACAGAGAGAATCAGCCCCAGCATTTT
CASSPGNRENQPQHF
>-|TRBV19|-|TRBJ1-2
TGTGCCAGTTCCAGGGGCTATGGCTACACCTTC
CASSRGYGYTF
>-|TRBV30|-|TRBJ2-1
TGTGCCTGGAGTCGCAGTAATGAGCAGTTCTTC
CAWSRSNEQFF
>-|TRBV27|-|TRBJ2-7
TGTGCCAGCAGTGGAGGTAACGAGCAGTACTTC
CASSGGNEQYF
>TRBD1|TRBV19|-|TRBJ1-2
TGTGCCAGTAGTATCGACAGGGGGAACTATGGCTACACCTTC
CASSIDRGNYGYTF
>TRBD1|TRBV25-1|-|TRBJ1-1
TGTGCCAGTAACAGGGGTAACACTGAAGCTTTCTTT
CASNRGNTEAFF
>-|TRBV28|-|TRBJ1-5
TGTGCCAGCAGTTTAGGTGTCCATCAGCCCCAGCATTTT
CASSLGVHQPQHF
>-|TRBV30|-|TRBJ1-3
TGTGCCTGGAGTCACGGGGGGGGCCACATATATTTT
CAWSHGGGHIYF
>TRBD1|TRBV7-9|-|TRBJ1-4
TGTGCCAGCAGCCGGGACAGGGATAATGAAAAACTGTTTTTT
CASSRDRDNEKLFF
>-|TRBV7-8|-|TRBJ1-2
TGTGCCAGCAGCCTCCTCGGGACACCGATCTATGGCTACACCTTC
CASSLLGTPIYGYTF
>TRBD1|TRBV28|-|TRBJ1-1
TGTGCCAGCAGGCTCAGGGGGCGGAACACTGAAGCTTTCTTT
CASRLRGRNTEAFF
>TRBD2|TRBV7-2|-|TRBJ2-2
TGTGCCAGCAGCGCAACTAGCGGGAGTAGAGCCGGGGAGCTGTTTTTT
CASSATSGSRAGELFF
>TRBD2|TRBV7-3|-|TRBJ2-2
TGTGCCAGCAGCCCTCCCTTGTGGCTAGCGGGAACCACAACCGCGAACACCGGGGAGCTGTTTTTT
CASSPPLWLAGTTTANTGELFF
>TRBD1|TRBV27|-|TRBJ2-7
TGTGCCAGCGGACAGGGGGCCTCCTACGAGCAGTACTTC
CASGQGASYEQYF
>-|TRBV9|-|TRBJ2-1
TGTGCCAGCAGCGTAGAGTCTAGTTTCTACAATGAGCAGTTCTTC
CASSVESSFYNEQFF
>-|TRBV19|few|TRBJ1-5
TGTGCCAGTAGTATTGGCGGGTTTGGTCAGCCCCAGCATTTT
CASSIGGFGQPQHF
>TRBD2|TRBV5-1|-|TRBJ2-4
TGCGCCAGCAGCTTGGATAGTAGCGGGAAAAACATTCAGTACTTC
CASSLDSSGKNIQYF
>-|TRBV18|-|TRBJ1-2
TGTGCCAGCTCACCAAACGGGGTCCGCAACTATGGCTACACCTTC
CASSPNGVRNYGYTF
>-|TRBV5-6|-|TRBJ2-3
TGTGCCAGCAGCTTCACGGGTGGAGGGGCAGATACGCAGTATTTT
CASSFTGGGADTQYF
>-|TRBV7-8|-|TRBJ2-7
TGTGCCAGCAGCTTAGTATCAAATACTCCCTACGAGCAGTACTTC
CASSLVSNTPYEQYF
>-|TRBV9|-|TRBJ2-2
TGTGCCAGCAGCCTTAACCAGGGCTCCGGGGAGCTGTTTTTT
CASSLNQGSGELFF
>-|TRBV6-5|-|TRBJ2-1
TGTGCCAGCAGTTACCGATTCTCGGAGCAGTTCTTC
CASSYRFSEQFF
>TRBD2|TRBV5-1|-|TRBJ2-3
TGCGCCAGCAGGCAAGGACTAGCGGGAGCCGGGCAGTATTTT
CASRQGLAGAGQYF
>TRBD2|TRBV11-2|-|TRBJ2-1
TGTGCCAGCAGGAAGGCGGGAGTGGGACAGCAGTTCTTC
CASRKAGVGQQFF
>-|TRBV19|-|TRBJ2-5
TGTGCCAGTAGTATTACCCTAGCAGTTGAGACCCAGTACTTC
CASSITLAVETQYF
>-|TRBV29-1|once|TRBJ2-1
TGCAGCCACAGACAGGACTCCGATGAGCAGTTCTTC
CSHRQDSDEQFF
>TRBD2|TRBV5-5|-|TRBJ2-3
TGTGCCAGCAGCCGACTAGCGGGAGTGACAGATACGCAGTATTTT
CASSRLAGVTDTQYF
>TRBD2|TRBV6-6|-|TRBJ2-7
TGTGCCAGCAGTTACGCCCTAGCGGGAGACGCCTACGAGCAGTACTTC
CASSYALAGDAYEQYF
>TRBD1|TRBV11-2|-|TRBJ2-7
TGTGCCAGCAGCTTAGATATAACAGGGGGTTCCTACGAGCAGTACTTC
CASSLDITGGSYEQYF
>-|TRBV5-4|-|TRBJ1-5
TGTGCCAGCAGCACGGGGGGTGGGGATCAGCCCCAGCATTTT
CASSTGGGDQPQHF
>TRBD1|TRBV10-3|-|TRBJ2-1
TGTGCCTCGACAGGGAGCTCCTACAATGAGCAGTTCTTC
CASTGSSYNEQFF
>-|TRBV19|-|TRBJ1-2
TGTGCCAGTAGTAAAGACAACTATGGCTACACCTTC
CASSKDNYGYTF
>TRBD1|TRBV7-9|-|TRBJ1-5
TGTGCCAGCAGCTTAGATGGACAGGGGATTCAGCCCCAGCATTTT
CASSLDGQGIQPQHF
>-|TRBV30|-|TRBJ2-1
TGTGCCTGGAGTCCGGGACTCCTCAATGAGCAGTTCTTC
CAWSPGLLNEQFF
>-|TRBV6-5|-|TRBJ1-2
TGTGCCAGCAGTTACTCGGGTAGGACCCTAGGAGGTGGCTACACCTTC
CASSYSGRTLGGGYTF
>-|TRBV10-3|-|TRBJ2-7
TGTGCCATCCGAAACCAGGGATCTTATAGAGAGCAGTACTTC
CAIRNQGSYREQYF
>-|TRBV7-7|-|TRBJ2-7
TGTGCTAGCAGCGCAGGACAGCCCTACGAGCAGTACTTC
CASSAGQPYEQYF
>-|TRBV27|-|TRBJ2-7
TGTGCCAGCAGTTTATCGCCCTACAGGGGCGGGGGCTCCTACGAGCAGTACTTC
CASSLSPYRGGGSYEQYF
>TRBD1|TRBV7-9|-|TRBJ2-2
TGTGCCAGCAGCTTATTAGGGACAGCCAACACCGGGGAGCTGTTTTTT
CASSLLGTANTGELFF
>-|TRBV6-1|-|TRBJ1-2
TGTGCCAGCAGTGAGATCTGGGGGGATAATGGCTACACCTTC
CASSEIWGDNGYTF
>-|TRBV10-3|-|TRBJ2-7
TGTGCCATCAGTGACAGGGATTACGAGCAGTACTTC
CAISDRDYEQYF
>-|TRBV7-9|-|TRBJ1-1
TGTGCCAGCAGCTTAGTCACCGACACTGAAGCTTTCTTT
CASSLVTDTEAFF
>-|TRBV5-1|-|TRBJ1-1
TGCGCCAGCAGCCCGGTTGGTTTCTGGGTGAACACTGAAGCTTTCTTT
CASSPVGFWVNTEAFF
>-|TRBV11-2|-|TRBJ2-5
TGTGCCAGCAGCGTCCGGGAGACCCAGTACTTC
CASSVRETQYF
>-|TRBV6-1|-|TRBJ1-1
TGTGCCAGCAGTGTCCGGGTCCCACCGTTAAAGATGAACACTGAAGCTTTCTTT
CASSVRVPPLKMNTEAFF